This T cell receptor (beta chain) derives from a study of T cells expressing NK-cell markers. Germline CDR1 MNHNS, CDR2 SASEGT. This CDR3 comprises 13 residues. TCRdb reanalyzed the 5' RACE reads and collapses them to one entry per CDR3 protein, without DNA. This table holds 500,000 to 600,000 distinct CDR3 sequences. Sequencing input: blood T cells: a sorted CD56 or NKG2C T cell subset, CD4+ or CD8+ T cells, or bulk PBMC T cells (not recorded which). This receptor was taken from a man between 18 and 35 years old in good health. V gene TRBV6-1 combines with J gene TRBJ2-5; TCRdb gives TRBD2 as the D gene, but with no DNA this cannot be confirmed. The CDR3 here is CASMGWAGETQYF.